The rows below give T cell receptor beta chains drawn from one sample of a study of PD-1 blockade in mismatch repair-deficient tumors. Measured with immunoSEQ multiplex PCR; TCRdb has only the in-frame clones, and not every one. The sample includes about 38,000 clones, 79% of them seen just once. Source: peripheral blood, taken 4 weeks after starting pembrolizumab. The receptors here all came from an adult with mismatch repair-deficient cancer. The CDR3 runs from the conserved cysteine through the conserved F or W. A D gene is named only where the DNA matches it firmly. The size entry is marked missing in some rows and otherwise reads once, few, many or a size class.

j_call d_call v_call clone_size cdr3_nt cdr3_aa
TRBJ1-5 . TRBV11-3 . TGTGCCAGCAACCCAGGGAAAAGCAATCAGCCCCAGCATTTT CASNPGKSNQPQHF
TRBJ2-2 . TRBV27 . TGTGCCAGCAGTTTAGGCATATTAACCGGGGAGCTGTTTTTT CASSLGILTGELFF
TRBJ2-7 . TRBV5-6 . TGTGCCAGCAGCTTGTTCAGTTACTCCTACGAGCAGTACTTC CASSLFSYSYEQYF
TRBJ1-2 TRBD1 TRBV6-6 . TGTGCCAGCAGCGGACAGGCCTATGGCTACACCTTC CASSGQAYGYTF
TRBJ1-1 . TRBV7-9 few TGTGCCAGCAGCTTAGAAGGGGCTGAAGCTTTCTTT CASSLEGAEAFF
TRBJ2-1 . TRBV12-5 . TGTGCTAGTGGTTTGCCTAAACCCCGGGATCACAATGAGCAGTTCTTC CASGLPKPRDHNEQFF
TRBJ2-3 . TRBV6-5 . TGTGCCAGCAGACCGGCCGGGGGCACAGATACGCAGTATTTT CASRPAGGTDTQYF
TRBJ1-2 . TRBV28 . TGTGCCAGCAGTCCGCAAATGGAAGGTTTCTATGGCTACACCTTC CASSPQMEGFYGYTF
TRBJ2-7 TRBD1 TRBV2 . TGTGCCAGCAGTCTGACAGGGGGCGGGTACGAGCAGTACTTC CASSLTGGGYEQYF
TRBJ2-1 . TRBV27 . TGTGCCAGCATGGTACCGTCCTACAATGAGCAGTTCTTC CASMVPSYNEQFF
TRBJ2-1 . TRBV11-3 . TGTGCCAGCAGCTTAGATTTACTAGGGGACTCCTACAATGAGCAGTTCTTC CASSLDLLGDSYNEQFF
TRBJ2-3 TRBD2 TRBV7-2 . TGTGCCAGCAGCTTAGCTAGCGGGAGCAAGAAAGATACGCAGTATTTT CASSLASGSKKDTQYF
TRBJ2-2 TRBD2 TRBV19 . TGTGCCAGTAGTATAGGGGGGACTAGCCACGGGGAGCTGTTTTTT CASSIGGTSHGELFF
TRBJ2-1 TRBD1 TRBV10-1 once TGCGCCAGCAGTCCGGGGACAGGGGCCTACAATGAGCAGTTCTTC CASSPGTGAYNEQFF
TRBJ2-7 TRBD1 TRBV5-1 few TGCGCCAGCAGCTTGCGGACAGGGGGCTCCCAAATCGCAGCTAAAGGCTACGAGCAGTACTTC CASSLRTGGSQIAAKGYEQYF
TRBJ1-3 . TRBV28 once TGTGCCAGCAGTTTATGGCGGGGGGACTCTGGAAACACCATATATTTT CASSLWRGDSGNTIYF
TRBJ2-3 . TRBV30 . TGTGCCTGGAGTTCGGGAAATACGCAGTATTTT CAWSSGNTQYF
TRBJ2-5 . TRBV12-2 . TGTGCAAGTCGCTTAGTTGCGGGACAGGGGCAAGAGACCCAGTACTTC CASRLVAGQGQETQYF
TRBJ2-3 . TRBV11-3 . TGTGCCAGCAGTTGGGAGGCGGGCACAGATACGCAGTATTTT CASSWEAGTDTQYF